In this sample, the clone carrying this T cell receptor (beta chain) turned up a few times. Antigen: not known. V lost 4 bases to trimming and J lost 4 bases; unmatched junction nucleotides: 7. CDR1 LGHDT and CDR2 YNNKEL come from the germline V gene (reference sequence). This CDR3 comprises 15 residues. The sample comes from a study of T cells in Graves' hyperthyroidism and ophthalmopathy. Study findings and constraints: In simple terms, a model built on 13 V-J features told ophthalmopathy apart from stable hyperthyroidism.

Amplification targeted TCR beta CDR3 regions from RNA transcripts. The HTBI set primed first-round TCR CDR3 RT-PCR. TCRdb processed the multiplex PCR reads anew with MiXCR; each CDR3 protein has one entry. Of a few hundred thousand distinct CDR3 sequences listed, 40% to 55% are singletons. Clinical symptoms, serum thyroxine, TRAb, thyroid ultrasound and orbital computed tomography established diagnosis. Sequences were obtained from peripheral blood or thyroid tissue (not recorded which). The chain couples TRBV3-1 to TRBJ1-5, with 7 nucleotides matching TRBD1. This sequence was found in a woman in her late teens or twenties with Graves' hyperthyroidism. The DNA of the CDR3 is TGTGCCAGCAGCCGCTCTGGACAGGCTAATCAGCCCCAGCATTTT. Protein sequence: CASSRSGQANQPQHF.